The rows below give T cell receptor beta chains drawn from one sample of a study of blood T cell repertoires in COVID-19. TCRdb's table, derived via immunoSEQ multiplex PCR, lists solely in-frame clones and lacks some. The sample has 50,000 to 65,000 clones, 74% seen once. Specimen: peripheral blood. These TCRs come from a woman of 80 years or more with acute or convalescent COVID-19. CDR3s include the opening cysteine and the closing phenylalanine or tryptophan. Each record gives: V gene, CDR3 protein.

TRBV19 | CASSSTGAATNEKLFF
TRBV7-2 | CASSRATGGPGLQETQYF
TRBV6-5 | CASSTGTGGREQYF
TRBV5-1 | CASSLVPGEYGYTF
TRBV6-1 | CASSEVRNYGYTF
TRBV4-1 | CASSPHGTSGYNEQFF
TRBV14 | CASSQGLAGNNEQFF
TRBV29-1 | CSVDPAGQGRPYNEQFF
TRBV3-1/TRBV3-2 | CASSQLTYEQYF
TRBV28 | CASSQGPGGYNEQFF
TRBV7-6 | CASSSLREGRSGELFF
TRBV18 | CASSPSPGYEPDTQYF
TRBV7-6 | CASSLVSILRVWDGANVLTF
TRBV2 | CASSEGGIDTEAFF
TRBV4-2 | CASSQIGAYEQYF
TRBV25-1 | CASTQGGLAHGYTF
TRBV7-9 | CASSPSGQVGNTEAFF
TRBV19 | CASSGGVHEQFF
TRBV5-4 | CASRPDIGQDLFDTF
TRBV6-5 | CASSYSTTNPYEQYF
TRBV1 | CTSSHTLRGVAGGTGELFF
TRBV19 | CASSTSDDSNQPQHF
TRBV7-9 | CASKSQQNTEAFF
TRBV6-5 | CASSSRAGEHDTQYF
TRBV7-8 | CASSPDRGSNYGYTF
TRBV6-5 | CASREGTYNEQFF
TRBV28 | CASKRGPRYGYTF
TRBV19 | CASSIERVAGEAFF
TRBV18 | CASSPPTGSYNEQFF
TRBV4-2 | CASSQGQGAEAFF
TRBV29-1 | CSVLTGGGNEQFF
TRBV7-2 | CASSLAAGGGGASAYGYTF
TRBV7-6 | CASSLAIAGAWVLSNEQFF
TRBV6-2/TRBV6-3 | CASSYQQGPYEQYF
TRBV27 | CASSQQVPSGANVLTF
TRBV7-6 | CASSRTGNREQYF
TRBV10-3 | CAISEPTAGGTDTQYF
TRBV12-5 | CASAAGGSGNYEQYF
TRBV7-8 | CASSLTYQRSQETQYF
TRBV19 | CASSAVGLAGEMNEQFF
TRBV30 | CAWSPDSSGYGYTF
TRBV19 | CASSVADRVRTGELFF
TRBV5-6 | CASTAWGGTMDTQYF
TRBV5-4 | CASSPPTAGGAGETQYF
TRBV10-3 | CAVTTRFEQYF
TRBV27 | CATLTRATDTQYF